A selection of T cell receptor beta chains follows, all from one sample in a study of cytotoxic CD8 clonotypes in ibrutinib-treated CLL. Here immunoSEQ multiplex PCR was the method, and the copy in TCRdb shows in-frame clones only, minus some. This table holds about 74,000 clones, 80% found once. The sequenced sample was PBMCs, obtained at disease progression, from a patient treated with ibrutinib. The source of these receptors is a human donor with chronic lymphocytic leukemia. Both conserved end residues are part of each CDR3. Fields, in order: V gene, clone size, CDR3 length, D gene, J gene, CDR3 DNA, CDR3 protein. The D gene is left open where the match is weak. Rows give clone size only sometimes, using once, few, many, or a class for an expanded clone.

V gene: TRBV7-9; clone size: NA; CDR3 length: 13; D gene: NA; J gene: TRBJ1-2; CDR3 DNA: TGTGCCAGCAGCACCCAGACAGACTATGGCTACACCTTC; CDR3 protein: CASSTQTDYGYTF
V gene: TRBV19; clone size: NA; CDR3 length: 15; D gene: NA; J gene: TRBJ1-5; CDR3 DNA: TGTGCCAGTAACCCCCCCCATTATCCGGTCCAGCCCCAGCATTTT; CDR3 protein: CASNPPHYPVQPQHF
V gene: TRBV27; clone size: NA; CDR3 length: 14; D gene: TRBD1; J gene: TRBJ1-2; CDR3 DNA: TGTGCCAGCAGTTTATTACAGGGGGCAGGGGGCTACACCTTC; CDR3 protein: CASSLLQGAGGYTF
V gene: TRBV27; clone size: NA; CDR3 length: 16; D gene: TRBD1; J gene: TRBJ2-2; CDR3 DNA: TGTGCCAGCAGTTTATCCGGGACAGGGAACACCGGGGAGCTGTTTTTT; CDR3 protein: CASSLSGTGNTGELFF
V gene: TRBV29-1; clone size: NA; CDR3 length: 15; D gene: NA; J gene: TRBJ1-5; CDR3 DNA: TGCAGCGTTACAGACAGGCGTGTGATGTTTCAGCCCCAGCATTTT; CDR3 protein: CSVTDRRVMFQPQHF
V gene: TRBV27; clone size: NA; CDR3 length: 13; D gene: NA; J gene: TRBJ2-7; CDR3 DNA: TGTGCCAGCAGTTTATGGGCCAGCCACGAGCAGTACTTC; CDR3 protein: CASSLWASHEQYF
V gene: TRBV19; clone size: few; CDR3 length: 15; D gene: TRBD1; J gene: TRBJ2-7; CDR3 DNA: TGTGCCAGTAGCGACCTAGGGACAGGGGCCTACGAGCAGTACTTC; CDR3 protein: CASSDLGTGAYEQYF
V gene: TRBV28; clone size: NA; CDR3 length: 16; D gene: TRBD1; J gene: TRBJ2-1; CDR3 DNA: TGTGCCAGCAGCCGCGGACAGGGTAGACTAATGCATGAGCAGTTCTTC; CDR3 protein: CASSRGQGRLMHEQFF
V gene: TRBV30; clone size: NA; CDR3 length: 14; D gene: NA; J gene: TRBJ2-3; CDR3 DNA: TGTGCCTGGAGTGTGGCTAGCGAGTCGGATACGCAGTATTTT; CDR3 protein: CAWSVASESDTQYF
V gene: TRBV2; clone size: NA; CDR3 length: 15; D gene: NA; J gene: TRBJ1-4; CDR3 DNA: TGTGCCAGCAGCACAGGGACACTTACTAATGAAAAACTGTTTTTT; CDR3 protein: CASSTGTLTNEKLFF
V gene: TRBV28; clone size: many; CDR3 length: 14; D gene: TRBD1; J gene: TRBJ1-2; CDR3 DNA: TGTGCCAGCAGTTTGAACAGGGGTCTCGGTGGCTACACCTTC; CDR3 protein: CASSLNRGLGGYTF
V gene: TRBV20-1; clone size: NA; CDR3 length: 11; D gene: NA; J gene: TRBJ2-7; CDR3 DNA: TGCAGTGCTAGGTTGACAGTCGAGCAGTACTTC; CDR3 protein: CSARLTVEQYF
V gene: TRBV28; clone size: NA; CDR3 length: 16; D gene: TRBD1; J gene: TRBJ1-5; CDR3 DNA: TGTGCCAGCAGGGCCGGGACAGGGGTACGATTTCAGCCCCAGCATTTT; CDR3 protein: CASRAGTGVRFQPQHF
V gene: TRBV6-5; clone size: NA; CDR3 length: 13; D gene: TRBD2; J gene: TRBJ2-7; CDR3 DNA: TGTGCCAGCAAGCTAGCGGGACGGTACGAGCAGTACTTC; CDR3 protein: CASKLAGRYEQYF
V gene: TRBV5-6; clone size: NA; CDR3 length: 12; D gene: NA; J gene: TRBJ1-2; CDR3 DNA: TGTGCCAGCAGAGCCCGGGGTCAAGGCTACACCTTC; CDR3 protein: CASRARGQGYTF
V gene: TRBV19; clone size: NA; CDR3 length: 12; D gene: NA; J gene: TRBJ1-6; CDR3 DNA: TGTGCCAGTAGCCCCGCCAATTCACCCCTCCACTTT; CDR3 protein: CASSPANSPLHF
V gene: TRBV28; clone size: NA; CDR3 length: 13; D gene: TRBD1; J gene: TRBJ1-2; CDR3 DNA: TGTGCCAGCAGTTACGGGACAGGCTATGGCTACACCTTC; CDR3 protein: CASSYGTGYGYTF
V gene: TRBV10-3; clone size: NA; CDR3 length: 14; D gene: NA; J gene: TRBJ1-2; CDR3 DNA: TGTGCCACTCGCGCAGACCAGGGAAACTATGGCTACACCTTC; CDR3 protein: CATRADQGNYGYTF
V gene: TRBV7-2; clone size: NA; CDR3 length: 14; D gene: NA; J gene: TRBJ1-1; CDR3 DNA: TGTGCCAGCAGCTTCACCGAGAGTGGGACTGAAGCTTTCTTT; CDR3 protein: CASSFTESGTEAFF
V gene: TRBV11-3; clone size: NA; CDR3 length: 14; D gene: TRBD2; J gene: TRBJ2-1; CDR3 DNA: TGTGCCAGCAGCTCTAGCGGGGGGGCTTATGAGCAGTTCTTC; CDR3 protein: CASSSSGGAYEQFF
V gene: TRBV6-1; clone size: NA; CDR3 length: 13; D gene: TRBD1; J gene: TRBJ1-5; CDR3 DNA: TGTGCCAGCAGTGGGACAGGGTACCAGCCCCAGCATTTT; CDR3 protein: CASSGTGYQPQHF
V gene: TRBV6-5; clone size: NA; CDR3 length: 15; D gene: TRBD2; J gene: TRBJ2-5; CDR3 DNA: TGTGCCAGCAGTGCGGGGGGGGGTTCCCAAGAGACCCAGTACTTC; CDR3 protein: CASSAGGGSQETQYF
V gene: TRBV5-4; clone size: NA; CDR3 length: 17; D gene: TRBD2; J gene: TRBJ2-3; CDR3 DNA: TGTGCCAGCAGCTTTAGACTAGCGGGGGGCTACACAGATACGCAGTATTTT; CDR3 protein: CASSFRLAGGYTDTQYF
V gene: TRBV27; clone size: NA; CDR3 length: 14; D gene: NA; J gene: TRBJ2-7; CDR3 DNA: TGTGCCAGCAGTTTATACGGCAGTTCCTACGAGCAGTACTTC; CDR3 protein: CASSLYGSSYEQYF
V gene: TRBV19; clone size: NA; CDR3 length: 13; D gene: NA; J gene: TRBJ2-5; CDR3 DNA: TGTGCCAGTAGTCGACAGGCACAAGAGACCCAGTACTTC; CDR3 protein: CASSRQAQETQYF
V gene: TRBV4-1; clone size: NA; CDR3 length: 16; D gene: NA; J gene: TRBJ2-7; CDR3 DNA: TGCGCCAGCAGCCAACGGAGTGGGACGGATTCCTACGAGCAGTACTTC; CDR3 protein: CASSQRSGTDSYEQYF
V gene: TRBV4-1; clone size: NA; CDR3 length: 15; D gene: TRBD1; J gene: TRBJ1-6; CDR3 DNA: TGCGCCAGCAGACGGGGACAGGGGGCGTTCTCACCCCTCCACTTT; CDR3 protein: CASRRGQGAFSPLHF
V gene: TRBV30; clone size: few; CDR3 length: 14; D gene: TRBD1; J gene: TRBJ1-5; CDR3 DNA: TGTGCCTGGCAAAAGGGACAGTTCGTTGAGCCCCAGCATTTT; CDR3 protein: CAWQKGQFVEPQHF